The clone carrying this TCR beta chain was seen at least ten times. These data are taken from a study of blood T cell repertoires in COVID-19. The data were produced by immunoSEQ multiplex PCR, yet TCRdb's version contains in-frame clones alone and is incomplete. The table records more than 90,000 clones, about 77% of them present only once. The J segment lost 1 base and the V segment lost 6 bases, leaving 7 bases of the junction unmatched. CDR3 length: 17 residues. Germline V gene sequence: CDR1 LGHNT, CDR2 FRNRAP. Sequenced input: peripheral blood. The rearrangement joins TRBV12-5 to TRBJ2-1; 12 bases are a match to TRBD2. The TCR comes from a woman older than 75 with acute or convalescent COVID-19. This CDR3 reads CASGRSGTSGSYNEQFF. In DNA form, the CDR3 reads TGTGCTAGTGGCCGCTCCGGGACTAGCGGGTCCTACAATGAGCAGTTCTTC.